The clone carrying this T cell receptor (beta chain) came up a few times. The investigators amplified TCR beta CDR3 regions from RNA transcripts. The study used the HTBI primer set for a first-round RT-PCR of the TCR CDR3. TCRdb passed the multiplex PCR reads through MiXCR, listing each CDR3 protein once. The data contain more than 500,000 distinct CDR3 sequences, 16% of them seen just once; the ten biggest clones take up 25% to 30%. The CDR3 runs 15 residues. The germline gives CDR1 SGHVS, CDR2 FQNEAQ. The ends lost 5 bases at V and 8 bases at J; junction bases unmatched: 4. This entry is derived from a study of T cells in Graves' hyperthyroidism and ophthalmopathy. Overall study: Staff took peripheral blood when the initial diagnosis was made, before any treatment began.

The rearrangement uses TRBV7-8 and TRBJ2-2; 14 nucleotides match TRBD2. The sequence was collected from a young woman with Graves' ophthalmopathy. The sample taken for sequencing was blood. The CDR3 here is CASSKGLAGAGELFF. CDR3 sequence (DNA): TGTGCCAGCAGCAAGGGACTAGCGGGAGCTGGGGAGCTGTTTTTT.